Presented here are 7 T cell receptor beta chains from one specimen sequenced in a study of CD4 T cells in relation to SARS-CoV-2 and coronaviruses (dated by TCRdb to 2020 to 2023). For these receptors, no antigen is known. The library was obtained by the immunoSEQ multiplex PCR assay. Here the immuneACCESS table is served through TCRdb, limited to in-frame sequences with V and J called. Missing clones are a known gap in these copies; in checked studies unresolved V genes cover under half, and the rest lacks a known reason. The sample records about 37,000 clones, more than 65% of which are singletons. Of the sample, 4.5% is held by the ten largest clones. The sample comprised naive CD4+ T cells from PBMCs, cultured in vitro. The cell subset or site tag for this specimen amounts to: naive CD4+ T cells isolated by negative enrichment. These receptors came from an adult with COVID-19.

CDR3 sequence (DNA): TGTGCCAGCAGCTTGGCCGGCGGTAGCACAGATACGCAGTATTTT. Translation gives CASSLAGGSTDTQYF. V is TRBV5-6 and J is TRBJ2-3, with unresolved D. Looked up from germline, CDR1 is SGHDT and CDR2 is YYEEEE. This CDR3 is 15 amino acids long. Trimming shortened V by 0 bases and J by 0 bases, and 8 bases separated the two germline ends.

The DNA of the CDR3 is TGTGCCAGTAGTATTGGTTGGACGGGGGATGGCTACACCTTC. Its protein product is CASSIGWTGDGYTF. This chain connects TRBV19 to TRBJ1-2, with D possibly TRBD1 on 5 matching bases. Germline values: CDR1 LNHDA, CDR2 SQIVND (reference sequence). The CDR3 is made up of 14 amino acids. The V end was cut by 3 bases, the J end by 6 bases, with 14 bases between.

This chain links TRBV6-5 with TRBJ2-7, with D possibly matching TRBD2 (6 bases). Between the trimmed V and J ends, which lost 7 bases and 6 bases, there was a span of 16 bases. Germline V gene lookup returns CDR1 MNHEY and CDR2 SVGAGI. This CDR3 is 13 amino acids long. In nucleotides, the CDR3 is TGTGCCAGCACCTGGCCGGGAGCGGTCGAGCAGTACTTC. Its protein product is CASTWPGAVEQYF.

The chain recombines TRBV9 with TRBJ2-3, with 9 bases identical to TRBD2. V was clipped by 0 bases and J by 5 bases; unmatched bases: 10. Germline V gives CDR1 SGDLS, CDR2 YYNGEE. The CDR3 contains 17 residues. The CDR3 loop is CASSVGLAGGLKDTQYF. Written as DNA, the CDR3 is TGTGCCAGCAGCGTAGGTTTGGCGGGAGGGCTTAAAGATACGCAGTATTTT.

The chain combines TRBV5-1 with TRBJ1-5; TRBD1 matches at 9 bases. CDR3 length: 19 residues. The V and J ends lost 4 bases and 1 base, in that order; junction bases with no gene match: 15. Per germline, CDR1 SGHRS and CDR2 YFSETQ. CDR3 residues: CASSQQGTGTPSSNQPQHF. DNA for the CDR3: TGCGCCAGCAGCCAACAAGGGACAGGGACTCCAAGCAGCAATCAGCCCCAGCATTTT.

This rearrangement joins TRBV7-9 to TRBJ2-7; D perhaps matches TRBD1 (5 bases). The V gene's germline CDR1 is SEHNR and CDR2 FQNEAQ (reference sequence). The CDR3 extends over 13 amino acids. V was pared by 3 bases and J by 3 bases, with 9 bases between. The chain's CDR3 is CASSFNRNYEQYF. Here the CDR3 DNA reads TGTGCCAGCAGCTTCAACAGGAACTACGAGCAGTACTTC.

The genes are TRBV7-9 and TRBJ2-5; TRBD1 aligns across 12 bases. V lost 2 bases, J lost 3 bases, and 7 bases stayed unmatched. Per germline, CDR1 SEHNR and CDR2 FQNEAQ (reference sequence). The CDR3 runs to 17 residues. The CDR3 DNA sequence: TGTGCCAGCAGCTTACGTTCGGGACAGGGGGCGGAAGAGACCCAGTACTTC. Translating it yields CASSLRSGQGAEETQYF.